One and the same sample provided the 5 T cell receptor beta chains below, sequenced in a study of response to subunit inactivated influenza vaccine. TCRdb reprocessed the RT-PCR reads with MiXCR, giving one entry per CDR3 protein. The table has roughly 760,000 distinct CDR3 sequences, 20% to 25% seen once. Sequencing was performed on PBMCs from blood, taken 4 to 6 days after vaccination. These receptors all come from a man aged 50-60 years who received an inactivated influenza vaccine.

In this sample, this clonotype turned up a few times. The chain couples TRBV10-3 to TRBJ2-2; the D call may be TRBD1 or TRBD2 (7 bases each). The V gene lost 4 bases and the J gene lost 0 bases, with 12 bases spanning the gap. Germline assignment: CDR1 ENHRY and CDR2 SYGVKD. This CDR3 comprises 16 residues. CDR3 nucleotides: TGTGCCATCAGTGGCAGGGGGGGATCGAACACCGGGGAGCTGTTTTTT. This encodes CAISGRGGSNTGELFF.

V and J are TRBV4-3 and TRBJ2-7, with 9 bases that match TRBD1. The CDR3 is 13 amino acids. Germline V gene data show CDR1 as LGHNA and CDR2 as YSLEER. J was trimmed by 5 bases and V by 2 bases; bases with no gene match: 1. The CDR3 DNA is TGCGCCAGCAGCCAATGGGACAGGGACGAGCAGTACTTC. Protein: CASSQWDRDEQYF.

This clonotype was seen many times. The genes are TRBV20-1 and TRBJ1-5; D might be TRBD1 (6 bases). Germline CDR1 is DFQATT and CDR2 is SNEGSKA (reference sequence). CDR3 length: 14 residues. V lost 3 bases, J lost 1 base, and 10 bases lay in between. The CDR3 sequence is CSASAGGSNQPQHF. CDR3 nucleotides: TGCAGTGCTAGTGCGGGGGGCAGCAATCAGCCCCAGCATTTT.

The gene calls are TRBV20-1 and TRBJ2-5; 7 bases agree with TRBD1. Germline V lookup: CDR1 DFQATT, CDR2 SNEGSKA (reference sequence). The CDR3 has 14 residues. The trim removed 5 bases at V and 3 bases at J, leaving 9 bases unmatched. The CDR3 nucleotides are TGCAGTGCTGATACCGGGACAGCGGAAGAGACCCAGTACTTC. This encodes CSADTGTAEETQYF.

The V call is TRBV5-1, the J call TRBJ1-6; D is unclear. V was trimmed by 3 bases and J by 7 bases, leaving 14 bases between them. This CDR3 contains 15 residues. The germline gives CDR1 SGHRS, CDR2 YFSETQ. The CDR3 reads CASSWDGSLNSPLHF. CDR3 bases: TGCGCCAGCAGCTGGGATGGGAGCCTGAATTCACCCCTCCACTTT.